The 11 T cell receptor beta chains presented below share a single source sample, sequenced in a study of blood T cell repertoires in COVID-19. The protocol was immunoSEQ multiplex PCR, while the TCRdb copy is restricted to in-frame clones and leaves out a portion. The table lists some 200,000 clones, about 80% of them singletons. Sequenced sample: PBMCs or T cells enriched from blood (not recorded which). Receptor source: a man in his forties who had recovered from COVID-19.

This chain connects TRBV6-2 or TRBV6-3 to TRBJ1-4; D possibly corresponds to TRBD1 (6 bases). Germline V gives CDR1 MNHEY, CDR2 SVGEGT. With 2 bases removed from V and 7 bases from J, the gap between germline ends came to 14 bases. This CDR3 has 15 residues. CDR3 sequence (DNA): TGTGCCAGCAGTTACCGGGGGGCGGCAGGTGAAAAACTGTTTTTT. It specifies CASSYRGAAGEKLFF.

The chain carries TRBV25-1 and TRBJ2-1; 10 nucleotides line up with TRBD2. The CDR3 has 16 residues. Per germline, CDR1 MGHDK and CDR2 SYGVNS. V shed 1 base, J shed 7 bases, and the junction held 7 bases outside the gene matches. CDR3 coding DNA: TGTGCCAGCAGTGAATTAAGCGGGGGGGAGTGGAATGAGCAGTTCTTC. Amino acids: CASSELSGGEWNEQFF.

Here the CDR3 DNA reads TGTGCCAGTAGTGGTATAGCAGACTCTGGAAACACCATATATTTT. Protein: CASSGIADSGNTIYF. The gene calls are TRBV19 and TRBJ1-3; D gene ambiguous. This CDR3 is 15 amino acids long. Germline V gene lookup returns CDR1 LNHDA and CDR2 SQIVND (reference sequence). The germline V and J ends were trimmed by 5 bases and 0 bases, with 11 bases remaining between them.

This chain connects TRBV27 to TRBJ2-1; 8 bases match TRBD2. The V gene's germline CDR1 is MNHEY and CDR2 SMNVEV (reference sequence). CDR3 length equals 15 residues. V shed 6 bases, J shed 4 bases, and the junction held 8 bases outside the gene matches. This CDR3 is CASRGFGGGYNEQFF. The CDR3 DNA reads as TGTGCCAGCAGAGGATTCGGGGGGGGTTACAATGAGCAGTTCTTC.

This chain joins TRBV28 and TRBJ2-2; D perhaps matches TRBD1 (5 bases). The CDR3 spans 15 residues. Germline values: CDR1 MDHEN, CDR2 SYDVKM. Trimming left V 5 bases short and J 3 bases short, with 13 bases between. In DNA form, the CDR3 reads TGTGCCAGCAGTATCATTTTAGGGGACACCGGGGAGCTGTTTTTT. It encodes CASSIILGDTGELFF.

The V and J genes are TRBV24-1 and TRBJ1-5; D ambiguous. Germline V gives CDR1 KGHDR, CDR2 SFDVKD. CDR3 length: 16 residues. Trimming shortened V by 0 bases and J by 2 bases, and 10 bases separated the two germline ends. The CDR3 DNA follows: TGTGCCACCAGTGATTTGCCGTCCACGGGCAATCAGCCCCAGCATTTT. This gives the protein CATSDLPSTGNQPQHF.

The V and J genes are TRBV7-3 and TRBJ1-1, with 8 positions matching TRBD1. V shed 5 bases and J 0 bases; nucleotides not matched to a gene: 8. The CDR3 sequence is 16 residues long. Germline V gene data show CDR1 as SGHTA and CDR2 as FQGTGA. CDR3 region: CASSPGQGLMNTEAFF. The CDR3 region has the DNA TGTGCCAGCAGCCCCGGACAGGGTCTTATGAACACTGAAGCTTTCTTT. Based on the CDR3 plus reference TRBV7-3 and TRBJ1-1, the full variable domain is GAGVSQTPSNKVTEKGKYVELRCDPISGHTALYWYRQSLGQGPEFLIYFQGTGAADDSGLPNDRFFAVRPEGSVSTLKIQRTERGDSAVYLCASSPGQGLMNTEAFFGQGTRLTVV.

There are a few counts of this clone. The chain combines TRBV4-2 with TRBJ1-2; D is possibly TRBD1 (5 bases). In germline, CDR1 is LGHNA, CDR2 YNFKEQ. The CDR3 runs to 15 residues. The ends were cut back, 0 bases at V and 8 bases at J, with 16 bases in the middle. CDR3 bases: TGTGCCAGCAGCCAAGACATGGGTCGGGGGAAAGGCTACACCTTC. Its protein product is CASSQDMGRGKGYTF.

The V call is TRBV7-2, the J call TRBJ1-1, with 7 bases lining up with TRBD1. With V trimmed by 4 bases and J by 5 bases, 10 bases remained unmatched. Germline V gene data show CDR1 as SGHTA and CDR2 as FQGNSA. The CDR3 contains 15 residues. The chain's CDR3 is CASSYQTGRRTEAFF. Here the CDR3 DNA reads TGTGCCAGCAGCTACCAGACAGGGAGGAGGACTGAAGCTTTCTTT.

The CDR3 here is CASSLSRADGYTF. The CDR3 DNA reads as TGTGCCAGCAGCTTAAGCAGGGCGGATGGCTACACCTTC. The chain joins TRBV5-5 to TRBJ1-2; D is possibly TRBD1 (5 bases). The CDR3 runs 13 residues. Per the germline V gene, CDR1 is SGHKS and CDR2 is YYEKEE (reference sequence). V was shortened by 2 bases and J by 6 bases, with 11 bases between the two germline ends. The full variable domain, with the rest looked up from reference TRBV5-5 and TRBJ1-2, is DAGVTQSPTHLIKTRGQQVTLRCSPISGHKSVSWYQQVLGQGPQFIFQYYEKEERGRGNFPDRFSARQFPNYSSELNVNALLLGDSALYLCASSLSRADGYTFGSGTRLTVV.

This clone was seen a handful of times. V is TRBV19 and J is TRBJ2-3; D remains ambiguous. The CDR3 totals 13 residues. The V end was cut by 7 bases, the J end by 1 base, with 9 bases between. Looked up from germline, CDR1 is LNHDA and CDR2 is SQIVND (reference sequence). CDR3 loop: CASKEYGTDTQYF. The CDR3 nucleotides read TGTGCCAGTAAGGAGTATGGCACAGATACGCAGTATTTT.